This record looks at one TCR beta chain sequence and its context. In the study's own analysis: Reference gene primers were amplified, and this amplification served to estimate nucleated cell counts. Generated by immunoSEQ multiplex PCR, the TCRdb table keeps only in-frame clones and is missing some. That table supplies the V and J calls and clone size; D and trimming were determined from the DNA. The repertoire holds more than 95,000 clones, roughly four fifths seen once, with 4% to 6% in the top ten. This sample is drawn from a study of blood T cell repertoires in COVID-19. About the research overall: Acute and convalescent COVID-19 samples came from the United States, Italy and Spain. The cDNA or gDNA used as material had been derived from T cells, B-cell-depleted T cells, or PBMCs.

The origin of this receptor is a man aged 60 to 69 with acute or convalescent COVID-19. The sample was peripheral blood.

CDR3 sequence (DNA): TGTGCCAGCAGCCAAGGGGGACAGGGGGTGGAAAAACTGTTTTTT. It translates to CASSQGGQGVEKLFF. The V gene is TRBV3-1 (or the pseudogene TRBV3-2), the J gene TRBJ1-4; 11 nucleotides line up with TRBD1. This CDR3 is 15 amino acids long. Per germline, CDR1 LGHDT and CDR2 YNNKEL (reference sequence). V lost 1 base to trimming and J lost 8 bases; unmatched junction nucleotides: 3.